The T cell receptor beta chain under discussion was sequenced for a study of monozygotic twins with inflammatory bowel disease. Remarks on this clonotype: Its antigen is unidentified.

Points from the study as a whole: IBD patients showed reduced TCRbeta diversity (inverse Simpson) versus healthy co-twins.

Each TCR library used 3500 ng of total RNA. TCRalpha and TCRbeta cDNA was put through two nested PCRs of approximately 17 and 9 cycles. Reanalyzing the 5' RACE reads, TCRdb keeps one entry per CDR3 protein, without DNA. The sample's table shows 400,000 or so distinct CDR3 sequences. The CDR3 sequence is 19 residues long. CDR1 is LNHDA, CDR2 SQIVND, per germline (reference sequence). The TCR originated in a human donor with ulcerative colitis or Crohn's disease, or a healthy co-twin of an affected twin (not recorded which). Material: blood. This chain links TRBV19 with TRBJ2-3; the TCRdb D gene call, TRBD1, has no DNA to confirm it. The CDR3 sequence is CASSIDRTGKTQYTDTQYF.